These T cell receptor beta chains were read from a single sample in a study of cytomegalovirus exposure and HLA in healthy donors. The table came from immunoSEQ multiplex PCR; TCRdb's copy has only in-frame clones and leaves some out. The table includes about 220,000 clones, around 76% detected once. Sequencing was performed on PBMCs. The receptors derive from a man aged 18 to 30 in good health and CMV-seronegative. Both conserved end residues are part of each CDR3. Each record gives: J gene, V gene, D gene, CDR3 DNA, CDR3 protein. A D gene is named only where the DNA matches it firmly.

j_call: TRBJ1-1
v_call: TRBV6-5
d_call: NA
cdr3_nt: TGTGCCAGCACTAGAGGGCTGGGAGGCACTGAAGCTTTCTTT
cdr3_aa: CASTRGLGGTEAFF

j_call: TRBJ2-3
v_call: TRBV28
d_call: NA
cdr3_nt: TGTGCCAGCAGTCCCGGACAGTCGCTTGCAGATACGCAGTATTTT
cdr3_aa: CASSPGQSLADTQYF

j_call: TRBJ2-3
v_call: TRBV27
d_call: TRBD1
cdr3_nt: TGTGCCAGCACCCTAAGGGACAGGCCGGGAGATACGCAGTATTTT
cdr3_aa: CASTLRDRPGDTQYF

j_call: TRBJ2-2
v_call: TRBV9
d_call: NA
cdr3_nt: TGTGCCAGCAGCCCCCAGGGGGGCAGGGGGTCCGGGGAGCTGTTTTTT
cdr3_aa: CASSPQGGRGSGELFF

j_call: TRBJ2-3
v_call: TRBV28
d_call: NA
cdr3_nt: TGTGCCAGCAGTGGCAGCACAGATACGCAGTATTTT
cdr3_aa: CASSGSTDTQYF

j_call: TRBJ2-2
v_call: TRBV7-2
d_call: TRBD2
cdr3_nt: TGTGCCAGCAGCTTAGTCAGGGCTAGCGGGAGGATAGCCGGGGAGCTGTTTTTT
cdr3_aa: CASSLVRASGRIAGELFF

j_call: TRBJ2-1
v_call: TRBV5-6
d_call: TRBD1
cdr3_nt: TGTGCCAGCAGCTTGGGGGACAGAATCAATGAGCAGTTCTTC
cdr3_aa: CASSLGDRINEQFF

j_call: TRBJ1-2
v_call: TRBV10-1
d_call: TRBD1
cdr3_nt: TGCGCCATCGGACAGGACCACTATGGCTACACCTTC
cdr3_aa: CAIGQDHYGYTF

j_call: TRBJ1-1
v_call: TRBV5-1
d_call: TRBD1
cdr3_nt: TGCGCCAGCAGCGCGGTAACCGGGACAGCATTCCGAGCTTTCTTT
cdr3_aa: CASSAVTGTAFRAFF

j_call: TRBJ2-7
v_call: TRBV7-9
d_call: TRBD1
cdr3_nt: TGTGCCAGCAGCCCACCCCTCGACAGGGTCGAGCAGTACTTC
cdr3_aa: CASSPPLDRVEQYF

j_call: TRBJ2-7
v_call: TRBV7-2
d_call: NA
cdr3_nt: TGTGCCAGCAACTACGACGAGTCCTACGAGCAGTACTTC
cdr3_aa: CASNYDESYEQYF

j_call: TRBJ2-5
v_call: TRBV27
d_call: TRBD2
cdr3_nt: TGTGCCAGCAGCAGGACTAGCGGGAGAGAGACCCAGTACTTC
cdr3_aa: CASSRTSGRETQYF